The 13 T cell receptor beta chains given below trace back to one sample, sequenced in a study of blood T cells in healthy people across ages. For the second PCR, which ran for about 6 to 11 cycles, a sample-barcoded 5' primer and a J-beta primer mix were used. TCRdb itself ran the 5' RACE reads through MiXCR, one entry per CDR3 protein. The sample includes 750,000 to 850,000 distinct CDR3 sequences, 20% to 30% seen only once; the top ten take under 4.5%. The same specimen was also included in a second study, on T cells of mothers and their children.

Sequencing used blood. Receptor source: a boy younger than 18 in good health.

The sample holds a few counts of this clonotype. The chain has TRBV12-3 or TRBV12-4 and TRBJ2-7, with D possibly TRBD1 on 6 matching bases. This CDR3 spans 16 amino acids. Deletions cut 5 bases from V and 3 bases from J, with 20 bases between. Here the CDR3 reads CASSGSRTEVVYEQYF. The CDR3 bases are TGTGCCAGCAGTGGATCCCGGACAGAGGTGGTCTACGAGCAGTACTTC.

J is TRBJ2-6 and V is TRBV20-1; 7 nucleotides match TRBD2. The CDR3 loop spans 18 amino acids. J lost 0 bases, V lost 0 bases, and 8 bases had no gene match. The germline V gene encodes CDR1 DFQATT and CDR2 SNEGSKA (reference sequence). The CDR3 spells CSARDRSGLVSGANVLTF. In nucleotides, the CDR3 is TGCAGTGCTAGAGATCGAAGCGGACTAGTCTCTGGGGCCAACGTCCTGACTTTC.

The chain carries TRBV20-1 and TRBJ2-5; 12 nucleotides line up with TRBD2. The ends lost 7 bases at V and 5 bases at J; junction bases unmatched: 2. Germline V gene sequence: CDR1 DFQATT, CDR2 SNEGSKA (reference sequence). The CDR3 is 12 residues long. The chain's CDR3 is CSGLAGGETQYF. The CDR3, as DNA: TGCAGTGGCCTAGCGGGGGGGGAGACCCAGTACTTC.

The genes are TRBV29-1 and TRBJ2-3, with D unclear. Per germline, CDR1 SQVTM and CDR2 ANQGSEA. This CDR3 comprises 11 residues. CDR3 nucleotide sequence: TGCAGTCTCAGGTGGGCCGGTACGCAGTATTTT. Translating it yields CSLRWAGTQYF.

The rearrangement uses TRBV5-1 and TRBJ2-1, with 9 bases matching TRBD2. This CDR3 contains 17 residues. Trimming at V came to 4 bases and at J to 7 bases, leaving 15 bases not matched to a gene. Germline loops: CDR1 SGHRS, CDR2 YFSETQ. The CDR3 DNA is TGCGCCAGCAGCGGTGATCCGGCGGGGGGGTCAGGAAATGAGCAGTTCTTC. This sequence encodes CASSGDPAGGSGNEQFF.

This clonotype was counted a few times. The gene calls are TRBV19 and TRBJ2-7, with 9 positions matching TRBD1. The germline gives CDR1 LNHDA, CDR2 SQIVND (reference sequence). V lost 3 bases to trimming and J lost 0 bases; unmatched junction nucleotides: 3. The CDR3 sequence is 15 residues long. The CDR3 DNA reads as TGTGCCAGTAGTATCGGGACAGGGACCTCCTACGAGCAGTACTTC. Its translation is CASSIGTGTSYEQYF.

The chain joins TRBV20-1 to TRBJ1-2; 11 nucleotides align to TRBD1. V gave up 4 bases and J gave up 5 bases; unmatched junction bases: 9. The germline CDR1 and CDR2 sequences are DFQATT and SNEGSKA (reference sequence). This CDR3 region has 15 residues. CDR3 in DNA: TGCAGTGCTAAGATCGGGACAGGGGGGTTGTATGGCTACACCTTC. This translates into CSAKIGTGGLYGYTF.

The V gene is TRBV2, the J gene TRBJ1-3; a possible D gene is TRBD1 (5 bases). V gave up 3 bases and J gave up 2 bases, with 14 bases separating them. From germline, CDR1 is SNHLY and CDR2 FYNNEI. The CDR3 loop spans 16 amino acids. The CDR3 coding sequence is TGTGCCAGCAGTGAGGCCGCAGGGACCGCTGGAAACACCATATATTTT. Its translation is CASSEAAGTAGNTIYF.

The CDR3 spells CASSQDMSSGNTIYF. The CDR3 DNA reads as TGTGCCAGCAGCCAGGACATGAGCTCTGGAAACACCATATATTTT. This chain joins TRBV4-2 and TRBJ1-3; TRBD1 might be the D (5 bases). This CDR3 contains 15 residues. Per the germline V gene, CDR1 is LGHNA and CDR2 is YNFKEQ. The germline V and J ends were trimmed by 3 bases and 0 bases, with 9 bases remaining between them.

At least ten counts were recorded for this clonotype. The chain carries TRBV4-3 and TRBJ2-3; D remains unclear. The V end lost 0 bases, the J end lost 3 bases, and 10 bases lay between the germline ends. The germline CDR1 and CDR2 sequences are LGHNA and YSLEER. This CDR3 region has 15 residues. The chain's CDR3 is CASSQDRRGTDTQYF. The CDR3 region has the DNA TGCGCCAGCAGCCAAGATAGGCGTGGGACAGATACGCAGTATTTT.

This chain joins TRBV27 and TRBJ2-1; 7 nucleotides match TRBD1. Germline CDR1 MNHEY, CDR2 SMNVEV (reference sequence). The J segment lost 4 bases and the V segment lost 4 bases, leaving 10 bases of the junction unmatched. This CDR3 spans 16 amino acids. The CDR3 protein is CASSSPGTADYNEQFF. The CDR3 DNA follows: TGTGCCAGCAGTTCCCCAGGGACAGCGGATTACAATGAGCAGTTCTTC.

The chain uses TRBV3-1 and TRBJ2-2; possibly TRBD1 for D (6 bases). This CDR3 region has 17 residues. Trimming left V 1 base short and J 5 bases short, with 17 bases between. CDR1 and CDR2 (germline): LGHDT, YNNKEL (reference sequence). The CDR3 reads CASSQAVYGTHTGELFF. The CDR3 DNA is TGTGCCAGCAGCCAAGCCGTCTACGGGACACATACCGGGGAGCTGTTTTTT.

For this clonotype: The junction departs from the called germline gene at one end, perhaps through a read error. V gene TRBV27 combines with J gene TRBJ2-6, with D possibly matching TRBD1 (6 bases). The CDR3 runs to 14 residues. The germline gives CDR1 MNHEY, CDR2 SMNVEV (reference sequence). CDR3 region: CASSDSPGTNVLTF. The CDR3 DNA sequence: TGTGCCAGCTCGGACAGCCCTGGGACCAACGTCCTGACTTTC.